These 23 T cell receptor beta chains came from one sample sequenced in a study of CD8+ T cells in alopecia areata. Noted treatment: oral pan-JAK inhibitor, 5-10 mg twice daily. Following RNA extraction, reverse transcription yielded cDNA that acted as the sequencing template. TCRdb's table, derived via immunoSEQ multiplex PCR, lists solely in-frame clones and lacks some. The top ten hold 12% of the sample, which has some 110,000 clones, about 59% seen once. This specimen was CD8+ T cells sorted from blood, taken at week 24, from a patient treated with tofacitinib. Every receptor here comes from a human donor with alopecia areata.

The J gene is TRBJ2-7, the V gene TRBV7-2; 10 bases are a match to TRBD1. After removal of 5 bases from V and 2 bases from J, the junction contained 9 bases not matched to a gene. Germline V gene lookup returns CDR1 SGHTA and CDR2 FQGNSA. The CDR3 extends over 16 amino acids. CDR3 protein: CASSLDRGAAPYEQYF. CDR3 in DNA: TGTGCCAGCAGCCTGGACAGGGGGGCCGCCCCCTACGAGCAGTACTTC.

The chain couples TRBV30 to TRBJ2-5; possibly TRBD1 for D (5 bases). CDR3 length: 13 residues. Trimming pared 0 bases from V and 3 bases from J, leaving 8 bases between. The germline CDR1 and CDR2 sequences are GTSNPN and SVGIG (reference sequence). The CDR3 sequence: CAWSVDTEETQYF. For the CDR3, the DNA is TGTGCCTGGAGTGTGGACACCGAAGAGACCCAGTACTTC. Based on the CDR3 plus reference TRBV30 and TRBJ2-5, the full variable domain is SQTIHQWPATLVQPVGSPLSLECTVEGTSNPNLYWYRQAAGRGLQLLFYSVGIGQISSEVPQNLSASRPQDRQFILSSKKLLLSDSGFYLCAWSVDTEETQYFGPGTRLLVL.

The chain combines TRBV15 with TRBJ1-1, with no clear D. There are 13 residues in the CDR3. V was pared by 5 bases and J by 6 bases, with 13 bases between. Per the germline V gene, CDR1 is LNHNV and CDR2 is YYDKDF (reference sequence). The CDR3 DNA sequence: TGTGCCACCAGCCCATCAGCAGGCGCTGAAGCTTTCTTT. Translation: CATSPSAGAEAFF.

This chain connects TRBV27 to TRBJ2-1, with 11 bases lining up with TRBD1. CDR3 length: 17 residues. Germline values: CDR1 MNHEY, CDR2 SMNVEV (reference sequence). V dropped 3 bases and J dropped 6; count of bases not matched to a gene: 10. The CDR3 loop reads CASSLLNTDRGLNEQFF. CDR3 in DNA: TGTGCCAGCAGTTTGTTGAACACGGACAGGGGGCTCAATGAGCAGTTCTTC.

CDR3 sequence: CSAMGQTF. The CDR3 DNA reads as TGCAGTGCTATGGGACAGACCTTC. The chain joins TRBV20-1 to TRBJ1-2; 7 nucleotides match TRBD1. This CDR3 is built from 8 residues. V trimming: 4 bases; J trimming: 14 bases; junction bases outside the gene matches: 1. Germline V gene data show CDR1 as DFQATT and CDR2 as SNEGSKA (reference sequence).

This clone was detected a few times. The chain has TRBV2 and TRBJ2-5; D is unclear. The CDR3 length is 14 residues. From germline, CDR1 is SNHLY and CDR2 FYNNEI. V dropped 5 bases and J dropped 2 bases, with 12 bases sitting between them. The DNA of the CDR3 is TGTGCCAGCAGTCATAGAACTGGGCAAGAGACCCAGTACTTC. This codes for CASSHRTGQETQYF.

V usage is TRBV7-9 and J usage is TRBJ1-2, with TRBD1 matching 9 bases. J gave up 8 bases and V 0 bases, and 4 bases lay outside the gene matches. Germline lookup yields CDR1 SEHNR and CDR2 FQNEAQ (reference sequence). The CDR3 is 14 residues long. The CDR3 here is CASSLADRGWGYTF. CDR3 bases: TGTGCCAGCAGCTTAGCGGACAGGGGTTGGGGCTACACCTTC.

This chain links TRBV9 with TRBJ2-4, with 8 bases identical to TRBD2. Per the germline V gene, CDR1 is SGDLS and CDR2 is YYNGEE. V dropped 0 bases and J dropped 13; count of bases not matched to a gene: 9. This CDR3 spans 14 amino acids. The CDR3 region is CASSVASSGEPQYF. The CDR3 region has the DNA TGTGCCAGCAGCGTAGCGAGTAGCGGGGAACCCCAGTACTTC.

The chain combines TRBV30 with TRBJ2-3; D not resolved. With 0 bases removed from V and 5 bases from J, the gap between germline ends came to 3 bases. The CDR3 totals 11 residues. Germline V lookup: CDR1 GTSNPN, CDR2 SVGIG (reference sequence). CDR3 DNA sequence: TGTGCCTGGAGTGTGGTAGATACGCAGTATTTT. Translation: CAWSVVDTQYF.

This rearrangement joins TRBV7-8 to TRBJ2-1, with 9 bases lining up with TRBD1. The germline V gene has CDR1 SGHVS and CDR2 FQNEAQ. This CDR3 is built from 15 residues. With V trimmed by 2 bases and J by 3 bases, 2 bases remained unmatched. This CDR3 is CASSLPGQGYNEQFF. The CDR3 DNA sequence: TGTGCCAGCAGCTTACCGGGACAGGGCTACAATGAGCAGTTCTTC.

V usage is TRBV2 and J usage is TRBJ2-1; the D gene is possibly TRBD2 (5 bases). There are 15 residues in the CDR3. V shed 5 bases and J shed 7 bases, with 18 bases lying between them. Germline CDR1 reads SNHLY; CDR2 reads FYNNEI. The CDR3 bases are TGTGCCAGCAGTACGACGGCTGGGAGTCTGAATGAGCAGTTCTTC. Translating it yields CASSTTAGSLNEQFF.

The chain is built from TRBV7-8 and TRBJ1-5; 7 bases fit TRBD1. The germline V gene encodes CDR1 SGHVS and CDR2 FQNEAQ. Trimming cost V 3 bases and J 3 bases; bases outside gene matches: 8. The CDR3 runs 16 residues. The DNA for the CDR3 is TGTGCCAGCAGCTTCTACCGGGACAGTCACAATCAGCCCCAGCATTTT. Its translation: CASSFYRDSHNQPQHF.

The chain employs TRBV29-1 and TRBJ1-2; possibly TRBD1 for D (6 bases). CDR1 and CDR2 (germline): SQVTM, ANQGSEA. The CDR3 is made up of 16 amino acids. V lost 0 bases and J lost 5, with 19 bases in between. The CDR3 region is CSVEDFSGGGQYGYTF. CDR3 in DNA: TGCAGCGTTGAAGATTTCTCCGGGGGCGGCCAGTATGGCTACACCTTC.

The rearrangement links TRBV29-1 to TRBJ1-1; 7 nucleotides line up with TRBD1. The CDR3 is made up of 14 amino acids. Germline V lookup: CDR1 SQVTM, CDR2 ANQGSEA. V lost 5 bases to trimming and J lost 2 bases; unmatched junction nucleotides: 8. In DNA form, the CDR3 reads TGCAGCGTTCTCAGGGGGGGGGTCAACACTGAAGCTTTCTTT. Protein sequence: CSVLRGGVNTEAFF.

This chain joins TRBV6-1 and TRBJ1-5, with D unclear. V lost 3 bases to trimming and J lost 5 bases, with 23 bases between them. Germline V gives CDR1 MNHNS, CDR2 SASEGT. This CDR3 has 18 residues. CDR3 loop: CASSDHGKIIWSDQPQHF. The CDR3 nucleotides read TGTGCCAGCAGTGATCATGGGAAAATTATTTGGAGCGATCAGCCCCAGCATTTT.

The chain links TRBV5-6 to TRBJ1-1; D unclear. Trimming took 5 bases from V and 3 from J, leaving 14 bases between them. The CDR3 covers 14 residues. Germline values: CDR1 SGHDT, CDR2 YYEEEE. CDR3 DNA sequence: TGTGCCAGCAGGAGAGCAGGAGCGGACACTGAAGCTTTCTTT. Residues: CASRRAGADTEAFF.

The V gene is TRBV9, the J gene TRBJ1-3; D remains unclear. The V and J ends lost 0 bases and 0 bases respectively, with 7 bases between them. Germline values: CDR1 SGDLS, CDR2 YYNGEE. This CDR3 comprises 15 residues. CDR3 sequence reads: CASSVAGSSGNTIYF. The CDR3 DNA follows: TGTGCCAGCAGCGTAGCGGGGAGCTCTGGAAACACCATATATTTT.

The rearrangement uses TRBV7-3 and TRBJ2-7; the D is unclear. V lost 2 bases to trimming and J lost 4 bases, with 9 bases between them. CDR1 is SGHTA, CDR2 FQGTGA, per germline. The CDR3 has 13 residues. The CDR3 region has the DNA TGTGCCAGCAGCTTATTGAGTAATTACGAGCAGTACTTC. It yields the protein CASSLLSNYEQYF.

The chain links TRBV7-9 to TRBJ2-2; TRBD1 agrees at 7 bases. The CDR3 runs 17 residues. V was clipped by 5 bases and J by 0 bases; unmatched bases: 9. Germline V gene sequence: CDR1 SEHNR, CDR2 FQNEAQ (reference sequence). The CDR3 DNA is TGTGCCAGCAGCCCCCCTCCCGGGACAGCGAACACCGGGGAGCTGTTTTTT. This translates into CASSPPPGTANTGELFF.

The J gene is TRBJ1-5, the V gene TRBV7-9, with 8 bases that match TRBD1. This CDR3 comprises 14 residues. The V and J ends lost 6 bases and 6 bases, in that order; junction bases with no gene match: 7. Germline V gives CDR1 SEHNR, CDR2 FQNEAQ (reference sequence). The CDR3 spells CASSLTGESQPQHF. CDR3 DNA sequence: TGTGCCAGCAGTTTGACAGGGGAGAGTCAGCCCCAGCATTTT.

This clone was seen a few times. The CDR3 DNA is TGTGCCAGCAGCCAGGGTACAGCGTGGGACAATGAGCAGTTCTTC. Protein product: CASSQGTAWDNEQFF. The rearrangement joins TRBV9 to TRBJ2-1; D might be TRBD1 (5 bases). The length of the CDR3 is 15 residues. Germline lookup yields CDR1 SGDLS and CDR2 YYNGEE. V lost 4 bases, J lost 5 bases, and 16 bases lay in between.

This clone has just one count. This rearrangement joins TRBV27 to TRBJ2-7; 7 positions match TRBD1. Germline CDR1 MNHEY, CDR2 SMNVEV (reference sequence). The CDR3 runs to 15 residues. With V trimmed by 3 bases and J by 0 bases, 5 bases remained unmatched. CDR3: CASSLPDRPSYEQYF. In DNA, the CDR3 is TGTGCCAGCAGTTTGCCGGACAGGCCCTCCTACGAGCAGTACTTC.

The chain uses TRBV4-1 and TRBJ1-2; the D gene is possibly TRBD1 (6 bases). V was clipped by 1 base and J by 6 bases, with 15 bases between them. Per the germline V gene, CDR1 is MGHRA and CDR2 is YSYEKL. This CDR3 has 15 residues. The CDR3 is CASSQASGRGDGYTF. DNA for the CDR3: TGCGCCAGCAGCCAAGCCTCGGGCAGGGGAGATGGCTACACCTTC.